This entry features one T cell receptor (beta chain) sequence. Its antigen has not been determined. No per-base quality is available; no much larger clone lies one base away. The record originates from a study of blood T cell repertoires in COVID-19 (TCRdb year 2020). Regarding the complete study: Samples from collaborators originated in the United States, Italy and Spain and spanned both the acute and convalescent phases of COVID-19. Where available, HLA class I and class II types were taken from metadata supplied by the sample provider and were not determined by assay-based typing. The sample metadata nearly always contained a de-identified subject ID, COVID-19 status, age in years and sex. The samples were drawn from the first 160 participants of the ongoing ImmuneRACE study and from 950 to 1,500 subjects provided by 6 global collaborators. The dataset comprised deeply sampled blood TCRbeta repertoires from subjects exposed to, actively infected with, or recovered from COVID-19. The prospective study material was composed of cDNA or gDNA derived from T cells, B-cell-depleted T cells, or PBMCs. The repertoires were released in a freely available public database meant as a resource for research on the immune response to SARS-CoV-2. Broad study findings and their caveats: The amount of clinical and demographic metadata varied by source and participant and was provided uncurated.

TCRbeta CDR3 regions were amplified from genomic DNA by means of the immunoSEQ Assay, a bias-controlled multiplex PCR. The paper's processing steps were these. The number of nucleated cells in each sample was estimated by amplification of reference gene primers within the assay. To quantify the absolute abundance of each unique TCRbeta CDR3 rearrangement, sequence reads were collapsed and filtered. For each sample, productive Simpson clonality was calculated as the square root of Simpson's diversity index across productive rearrangements. In TCRdb, the immuneACCESS table is reduced to in-frame sequences with V and J assigned. These tables do not hold every clone; where another copy was compared, an unresolved V gene accounts for under half, and the others remain unexplained. V, J and clone size were drawn from that table, and D and trimming were deduced from the DNA. A total of roughly 180,000 clones appear in this sample, approximately 81% of them only once. Jointly, the top ten make up 10% to 13% of the sample.

Each collaborating institution followed its own protocols to collect whole blood in K2EDTA tubes. Collaborator samples were shipped for TCRbeta analysis as frozen whole blood, isolated PBMCs, or DNA extracted from either sample type. The germline V gene (reference sequence) provides CDR1 MNHEY and CDR2 SMNVEV. Spanning cysteine to phenylalanine, the CDR3 consists of 16 amino acids. The kept DNA is CDR3 alone, 48 bases in frame from the first base. V lost 6 bases and J lost 2 bases, and the count of bases not matched to a germline gene is 8. The receptor's source is a woman aged 80 or older with active or convalescent COVID-19. Rearrangement joined TRBV27 to TRBJ2-5, with 11 junctional bases fitting TRBD2. Sequencing was done on a sample of peripheral blood. The CDR3 corresponds to CASRGALAGVQETQYF. The nucleotides are TGTGCCAGCAGGGGGGCACTAGCGGGAGTTCAAGAGACCCAGTACTTC.